A single sample gave rise to the 13 T cell receptor beta chains below, sequenced in a study of OX40 agonist ivuxolimab in advanced cancers. The assay was immunoSEQ multiplex PCR, and TCRdb's table has in-frame clones only and misses some. The top ten hold approximately 1% of the sample, which has about 49,000 clones, around nine tenths seen once. The specimen was CD4+ or CD8+ T cells sorted from blood, collected in a trial of the OX40 agonist ivuxolimab. The source of these receptors is an adult with an advanced solid tumor such as melanoma, head and neck, liver or kidney cancer.

CDR3 residues: CASGLGSGDTQYF. DNA for the CDR3: TGTGCTAGTGGTTTAGGGTCGGGAGATACGCAGTATTTT. This chain connects TRBV12-5 to TRBJ2-3; D is ambiguous. Germline CDR1 and CDR2: LGHNT and FRNRAP. The CDR3 has 13 amino acids. Trimming cost V 3 bases and J 5 bases, with 9 bases left between them.

The chain carries TRBV28 and TRBJ2-3; 15 bases agree with TRBD2. This CDR3 is 16 amino acids long. From germline, CDR1 is MDHEN and CDR2 SYDVKM. V trimming: 6 bases; J trimming: 4 bases; junction bases outside the gene matches: 5. The CDR3 spells CASSSGTSGRSDTQYF. The CDR3 DNA follows: TGTGCCAGCAGCTCCGGGACTAGCGGGAGGTCAGATACGCAGTATTTT.

V and J are TRBV9 and TRBJ1-4; 7 positions agree with TRBD1. The V gene's germline CDR1 is SGDLS and CDR2 YYNGEE. The trim removed 2 bases at V and 8 bases at J, leaving 6 bases unmatched. The CDR3 covers 14 residues. CDR3 in DNA: TGTGCCAGCAGCGTCCAGGGGGGAAACGAAAAACTGTTTTTT. It yields the protein CASSVQGGNEKLFF.

The rearrangement joins TRBV30 to TRBJ1-2; D unclear. The germline V gene encodes CDR1 GTSNPN and CDR2 SVGIG (reference sequence). This CDR3 has 14 amino acids. Trimming removed 3 bases from V and 2 bases from J, with 13 bases in between. DNA for the CDR3: TGTGCCTGGAGCAAATCCAGGTTAAACTATGGCTACACCTTC. As protein: CAWSKSRLNYGYTF.

This chain's CDR3 is CAISDYRGTITGETQYF. DNA of the CDR3: TGTGCCATCAGTGACTACAGGGGAACAATAACGGGAGAGACCCAGTACTTC. This chain connects TRBV10-3 to TRBJ2-5; TRBD1 matches at 7 bases. J was trimmed by 4 bases and V by 3 bases; bases with no gene match: 14. The CDR3 runs to 17 residues. The germline CDR1 and CDR2 sequences are ENHRY and SYGVKD.

This sequence joins TRBV13 and TRBJ2-7, with D tentatively TRBD1 (6 bases). Germline values: CDR1 PRHDT, CDR2 FYEKMQ (reference sequence). This CDR3 has 14 amino acids. The germline V and J ends were trimmed by 0 bases and 0 bases, with 6 bases remaining between them. The CDR3: CASSLGDSSYEQYF. In DNA form, the CDR3 reads TGTGCCAGCAGCTTAGGGGACAGCTCCTACGAGCAGTACTTC.

The rearrangement joins TRBV28 to TRBJ2-5; D not resolved. Germline CDR1 is MDHEN and CDR2 is SYDVKM. The CDR3 runs to 14 residues. V shed 4 bases and J shed 5 bases, with 14 bases lying between them. CDR3 nucleotide sequence: TGTGCCAGCAGTTATGGCGGAGACGCTGAGACCCAGTACTTC. It translates to CASSYGGDAETQYF.

The chain recombines TRBV10-3 with TRBJ2-7; either TRBD1 or TRBD2 may supply D (5 bases each). Germline assignment: CDR1 ENHRY and CDR2 SYGVKD. V lost 6 bases to trimming and J lost 7 bases, with 16 bases between them. CDR3 size: 13 residues. CDR3 protein: CAISGDGQDEQYF. The CDR3 DNA sequence: TGTGCCATCAGCGGGGACGGGCAGGATGAGCAGTACTTC.

This chain connects TRBV19 to TRBJ2-7; 8 nucleotides match TRBD2. Germline V CDR1 and CDR2: LNHDA, SQIVND (reference sequence). The CDR3 extends over 14 amino acids. The junction had 7 bases not matched to a gene; V was cut back by 6 bases and J by 3 bases. The CDR3 is CASSRLARDYEQYF. The CDR3 nucleotides are TGTGCCAGTAGCAGACTAGCGCGCGACTACGAGCAGTACTTC.

This clone came up once. The chain has TRBV7-9 and TRBJ2-1; no firm D call. CDR1 is SEHNR and CDR2 is FQNEAQ in the germline V gene (reference sequence). The ends were cut back, 2 bases at V and 0 bases at J, with 5 bases in the middle. CDR3 length: 14 amino acids. CDR3: CASSLTLSYNEQFF. The DNA for the CDR3 is TGTGCCAGCAGCTTAACGCTCTCCTACAATGAGCAGTTCTTC.

V gene TRBV16 combines with J gene TRBJ2-2; unclear D gene. V lost 3 bases and J lost 2, with 7 bases in between. Looked up from germline, CDR1 is KGHSY and CDR2 is FQNENV. This CDR3 region has 14 residues. CDR3 DNA: TGTGCCAGCAGCCAGGCTAGAAACACCGGGGAGCTGTTTTTT. Translating it yields CASSQARNTGELFF.

The V gene is TRBV15, the J gene TRBJ2-7; D might be TRBD1 (5 bases). Germline V gene data show CDR1 as LNHNV and CDR2 as YYDKDF (reference sequence). Trimming shortened V by 3 bases and J by 5 bases, and 20 bases separated the two germline ends. There are 16 residues in the CDR3. CDR3 nucleotides: TGTGCCACCAGCAGGCGTACTACGCAGGGTGGTGACGAGCAGTACTTC. It specifies CATSRRTTQGGDEQYF.

This rearrangement joins TRBV25-1 to TRBJ1-3; D call uncertain. Germline V gene lookup returns CDR1 MGHDK and CDR2 SYGVNS. The germline V and J ends were trimmed by 2 bases and 2 bases, with 13 bases remaining between them. There are 16 residues in the CDR3. The CDR3, as DNA: TGTGCCAGCAGTGAAAGTATGTGGAGGGCTGGAAACACCATATATTTT. This sequence encodes CASSESMWRAGNTIYF.